This T cell receptor (beta chain) came from a study of blood T cell repertoires in COVID-19. Overall study context: The United States, Italy and Spain supplied acute and convalescent COVID-19 samples.

J lost 8 bases, V lost 0 bases, and 12 bases had no gene match. CDR1 LGHNA and CDR2 YNFKEQ come from the germline V gene. The CDR3 consists of 17 residues. Study processing details: Amplification of reference gene primers was used by the study to estimate nucleated cell counts. Assay used: immunoSEQ multiplex PCR; TCRdb lists only in-frame clones, some missing. Clonal size and the V and J genes are those of that table, whereas D and trimming came from the DNA. The sample records 140,000 or so clones, roughly three quarters being singletons. Sequencing was done on a sample of peripheral blood. The chain has TRBV4-2 and TRBJ2-5; TRBD2 matches 10 bases. The clonotype originates from a woman in her fifties or sixties with acute or convalescent COVID-19. CDR3 bases: TGTGCCAGCAGCCAAGATCGCGCCAGCGGGAGGGCCCCCACCCAGTACTTC. Its translation is CASSQDRASGRAPTQYF.